What follows is one T cell receptor beta chain and its context. The antigen remains unidentified. The sample has other DNA sequences that encode this CDR3 too. This entry belongs to a study of shared clonotypes between healthy human individuals. Study-level findings and limits: The sharing of 4.5% to 5% of naive CD4 clonotypes was seen across a few donors. Blood alone was sampled, and tissue repertoires likely differ.

Data came from immunoSEQ multiplex PCR; TCRdb stores just in-frame clones and leaves some out. The table lists around 1.4 million clones, about 98.5% of them singletons. Nashville, Tennessee was home to all donors, who were Caucasian adults. Germline CDR1 reads SGDLS; CDR2 reads YYNGEE. V lost 0 bases and J 0 bases, leaving 4 bases between the germline ends. The CDR3 is 14 residues long. This receptor was obtained from a man under 40 in good health. This chain connects TRBV9 to TRBJ1-3, with D hard to call. Specimen: naive CD4+ T cells sorted from blood. Indicated subset: CD45RA+ positively selected. The CDR3 sequence is CASSVDSSGNTIYF. In DNA, the CDR3 is TGTGCCAGCAGCGTAGACAGCTCTGGAAACACCATATATTTT.